What follows are 23 T cell receptor beta chains derived from one specimen sequenced in a study of T cells expressing NK-cell markers. TCRdb re-called the 5' RACE reads and catalogs CDR3 proteins one per entry, DNA excluded. The repertoire table contains about 160,000 distinct CDR3 sequences. Material for sequencing was blood T cells: a sorted CD56 or NKG2C T cell subset, CD4+ or CD8+ T cells, or bulk PBMC T cells (not recorded which). These receptors were taken from a woman aged 18-70 years in good health.

V and J are TRBV5-1 and TRBJ2-3; TCRdb picks TRBD2, but there is no DNA to check that call. The CDR3 is made up of 15 amino acids. The germline CDR1 and CDR2 sequences are SGHRS and YFSETQ. The CDR3: CASRLAVQPLDTQYF.

The chain couples TRBV3-1 to TRBJ2-7. Germline V CDR1 and CDR2: LGHDT, YNNKEL (reference sequence). The CDR3 consists of 14 residues. The CDR3 reads CASSQYSGQREQYF.

This rearrangement joins TRBV5-5 to TRBJ1-3; TCRdb returns TRBD1, unconfirmable since there is no DNA. The CDR3 has 17 amino acids. Germline-derived CDR1 and CDR2 are SGHKS and YYEKEE (reference sequence). The CDR3 region is CASSIEETGFQRNTIYF.

CDR3 sequence reads: CASSQEGGEQYF. The genes are TRBV3-1 and TRBJ2-7; checking the TCRdb D call of TRBD1 is not possible without DNA. Germline CDR1 and CDR2: LGHDT and YNNKEL (reference sequence). This CDR3 is built from 12 residues.

The gene calls are TRBV5-1 and TRBJ2-3; the D call from TCRdb, TRBD2, cannot be confirmed without DNA. Per germline, CDR1 SGHRS and CDR2 YFSETQ. This CDR3 contains 17 residues. CDR3 region: CASTPKGGGRNTDTQYF.

The V call is TRBV10-3, the J call TRBJ2-3; lacking DNA, the TRBD1 call made by TCRdb goes unchecked. This CDR3 region has 15 residues. Germline V gene data show CDR1 as ENHRY and CDR2 as SYGVKD. CDR3 loop: CAIMDGGQSTDTQYF.

The V and J genes are TRBV7-6 and TRBJ1-1; the D call of TRBD1 rests on TCRdb alone, since no DNA is present to check it. The germline V gene encodes CDR1 SGHVS and CDR2 FNYEAQ. The CDR3 spans 15 residues. CDR3 loop: CASSLMDRQNTEAFF. Variable domain in full (rest from reference TRBV7-6 and TRBJ1-1): GAGVSQSPRYKVTKRGQDVALRCDPISGHVSLYWYRQALGQGPEFLTYFNYEAQQDKSGLPNDRFSAERPEGSISTLTIQRTEQRDSAMYRCASSLMDRQNTEAFFGQGTRLTVV.

V and J are TRBV9 and TRBJ1-1. The CDR3 runs 16 residues. Germline-derived CDR1 and CDR2 are SGDLS and YYNGEE. The CDR3 protein is CASSVAPTAMNTEAFF.

This chain connects TRBV5-1 to TRBJ2-1; TCRdb designates TRBD1, a call that cannot be tested without DNA. Germline CDR1 reads SGHRS; CDR2 reads YFSETQ. The CDR3 length is 16 residues. The CDR3 protein is CASNGQGASSYNEQFF.

The chain recombines TRBV7-9 with TRBJ1-5. Germline V CDR1 and CDR2: SEHNR, FQNEAQ (reference sequence). The CDR3 is made up of 13 amino acids. CDR3 in amino acids: CASSFSQAQPQHF.

The CDR3 here is CSARGFNTPEGSLHF. V is TRBV20-1 and J is TRBJ1-6. The germline V gene encodes CDR1 DFQATT and CDR2 SNEGSKA (reference sequence). The CDR3 runs 15 residues.

The chain combines TRBV5-5 with TRBJ2-3; checking the TCRdb D call of TRBD2 is not possible without DNA. Germline assignment: CDR1 SGHKS and CDR2 YYEKEE (reference sequence). The CDR3 runs 16 residues. The CDR3 spells CASSFPSLAGSDTQYF.

The chain carries TRBV12-5 and TRBJ2-3. The V gene's germline CDR1 is LGHNT and CDR2 FRNRAP. This CDR3 is built from 13 residues. CDR3 residues: CASGMGPTDTQYF. Supplemented by reference TRBV12-5 and TRBJ2-3, the full variable domain reads DARVTQTPRHKVTEMGQEVTMRCQPILGHNTVFWYRQTMMQGLELLAYFRNRAPLDDSGMPKDRFSAEMPDATLATLKIQPSEPRDSAVYFCASGMGPTDTQYFGPGTRLTVL.

V is TRBV5-1 and J is TRBJ1-4; TCRdb's D call, TRBD1, is unchecked because there is no DNA. The CDR3 is made up of 15 amino acids. From germline, CDR1 is SGHRS and CDR2 YFSETQ. The chain's CDR3 is CASSPEQGRGEKLFF.

This chain joins TRBV15 and TRBJ2-7; checking the TCRdb D call of TRBD1 is not possible without DNA. The CDR3 loop spans 13 amino acids. The germline gives CDR1 LNHNV, CDR2 YYDKDF (reference sequence). The CDR3 loop reads CATSTLQGYEQYF.

This chain connects TRBV3-1 to TRBJ2-4; the TCRdb call, TRBD1, lacks DNA for checking. CDR1 LGHDT and CDR2 YNNKEL come from the germline V gene (reference sequence). The CDR3 is 15 amino acids. The chain's CDR3 is CASSLGQAFLNIQYF.

The chain couples TRBV20-1 to TRBJ2-7. The CDR3 has 11 residues. The germline V gene encodes CDR1 DFQATT and CDR2 SNEGSKA (reference sequence). CDR3 residues: CSAIRTFEQYF.

The J gene is TRBJ2-1, the V gene TRBV7-2; TCRdb proposes TRBD2, but this gene call is untestable without DNA. The CDR3 contains 14 residues. Germline V gene sequence: CDR1 SGHTA, CDR2 FQGNSA. Here the CDR3 reads CASSSLVAGGEQFF.

The rearrangement links TRBV9 to TRBJ2-3; the TRBD2 assignment by TCRdb is unverifiable without DNA. Germline V lookup: CDR1 SGDLS, CDR2 YYNGEE. The CDR3 extends over 16 amino acids. The CDR3 is CASSARGTQLADTQYF. Drawing the rest from reference TRBV9 and TRBJ2-3, the complete variable domain is DSGVTQTPKHLITATGQRVTLRCSPRSGDLSVYWYQQSLDQGLQFLIQYYNGEERAKGNILERFSAQQFPDLHSELNLSSLELGDSALYFCASSARGTQLADTQYFGPGTRLTVL.

This chain uses TRBV7-8 with TRBJ2-3; TCRdb picks TRBD2, but there is no DNA to check that call. The CDR3 spans 17 residues. In germline, CDR1 is SGHVS, CDR2 FQNEAQ. The chain's CDR3 is CASSQGTSGGAVDTQYF.

The V and J genes are TRBV12-3 or TRBV12-4 and TRBJ1-3; TCRdb's D call of TRBD1 is untestable without DNA. CDR3 length: 16 residues. The CDR3 region is CASSNRQGAGGNTIYF.

The chain recombines TRBV6-1 with TRBJ1-1; TCRdb's assignment of TRBD1 cannot be checked, as there is no DNA. The CDR3 runs 17 residues. Germline V gives CDR1 MNHNS, CDR2 SASEGT. CDR3 amino acids: CASSEALAGVMNTEAFF.

The chain employs TRBV3-1 and TRBJ2-2; TCRdb calls TRBD1, which cannot be checked without DNA. Germline V CDR1 and CDR2: LGHDT, YNNKEL (reference sequence). This CDR3 spans 13 amino acids. The CDR3 loop is CASSLRQGWELFF.